One sample yielded the 29 T cell receptor beta chains listed below, sequenced in a study of control samples from healthy donors and cancer patients (dated by TCRdb to 2020 to 2021). Library preparation was by the immunoSEQ multiplex PCR assay. Here the immuneACCESS table is served through TCRdb, limited to in-frame sequences with V and J called. Missing clones are a known gap in these copies; in checked studies unresolved V genes cover under half, and the rest lacks a known reason. This sample is represented by roughly 48,000 clones; 85% to 95% of them were singletons. The leading ten clones occupy roughly 20% of the sample. Sequenced: PBMCs. Receptor source: a woman aged 40 to 49 with head and neck cancer.

V and J are TRBV28 and TRBJ2-2, with 11 positions matching TRBD2. J was trimmed by 4 bases and V by 5 bases; bases with no gene match: 12. The CDR3 covers 18 residues. CDR1 is MDHEN, CDR2 SYDVKM, per germline. CDR3: CASSVGLAGRTVTGELFF. In nucleotides, the CDR3 is TGTGCCAGCAGTGTAGGACTAGCGGGCCGAACTGTCACCGGGGAGCTGTTTTTT. Supplemented by reference TRBV28 and TRBJ2-2, the full variable domain reads DVKVTQSSRYLVKRTGEKVFLECVQDMDHENMFWYRQDPGLGLRLIYFSYDVKMKEKGDIPEGYSVSREKKERFSLILESASTNQTSMYLCASSVGLAGRTVTGELFFGEGSRLTVL.

The J gene is TRBJ1-2, the V gene TRBV6-4; D perhaps matches TRBD1 (6 bases). With 8 bases removed from V and 7 bases from J, the gap between germline ends came to 14 bases. In germline, CDR1 is MRHNA, CDR2 SNTAGT. The length of the CDR3 is 12 residues. The CDR3 spells CASGPGHSGYTF. The DNA for the CDR3 is TGTGCCAGCGGCCCGGGACATTCTGGCTACACCTTC.

The chain uses TRBV19 and TRBJ2-3; 9 nucleotides agree with TRBD2. Germline V gives CDR1 LNHDA, CDR2 SQIVND (reference sequence). The CDR3 runs 14 residues. The V gene end was trimmed by 5 bases and the J gene end by 2 bases; junction bases not matched to a gene: 2. This chain's CDR3 is CASSGTSPTDTQYF. DNA for the CDR3: TGTGCCAGTAGTGGGACTAGCCCCACAGATACGCAGTATTTT.

The chain carries TRBV7-9 and TRBJ1-4; TRBD1 aligns across 12 bases. Germline loops: CDR1 SEHNR, CDR2 FQNEAQ (reference sequence). The CDR3 runs 16 residues. Germline trimming cut 3 bases from V and 8 bases from J; bases unmatched to any gene: 7. CDR3 loop: CASSLRRDRGREKLFF. The CDR3 DNA follows: TGTGCCAGCAGCTTGCGCCGGGACAGGGGGCGCGAAAAACTGTTTTTT.

The chain combines TRBV6-5 with TRBJ2-1, with 8 bases aligning to TRBD1. This CDR3 contains 16 residues. With V trimmed by 0 bases and J by 4 bases, 5 bases remained unmatched. Germline CDR1 reads MNHEY; CDR2 reads SVGAGI. The CDR3 DNA follows: TGTGCCAGCAGTTACTCGACAGGGGAACTTTACAATGAGCAGTTCTTC. As protein: CASSYSTGELYNEQFF.

The chain joins TRBV5-1 to TRBJ2-2; 8 bases are a match to TRBD1. The CDR3 covers 14 residues. The germline CDR1 and CDR2 sequences are SGHRS and YFSETQ. V lost 3 bases and J lost 5; bases outside the gene matches: 3. CDR3 amino acids: CASSSRQGTGELFF. CDR3 nucleotides: TGCGCCAGCAGCTCTAGACAGGGGACCGGGGAGCTGTTTTTT.

The rearrangement links TRBV5-6 to TRBJ2-1; 10 bases fit TRBD1. Germline V gives CDR1 SGHDT, CDR2 YYEEEE. The CDR3 contains 16 residues. V dropped 5 bases and J dropped 5; count of bases not matched to a gene: 10. In DNA, the CDR3 is TGTGCCAGCAGATCATACCCGGGACAGGGGAACAATGAGCAGTTCTTC. Translating it yields CASRSYPGQGNNEQFF.

This clone was seen only once. The V gene is TRBV5-1, the J gene TRBJ2-2; 7 bases line up with TRBD1. With V trimmed by 4 bases and J by 3 bases, 6 bases remained unmatched. Germline V gene sequence: CDR1 SGHRS, CDR2 YFSETQ. This CDR3 region has 15 residues. CDR3 loop: CASSRHDRDTGELFF. CDR3 DNA: TGCGCCAGCAGCCGGCACGACAGGGACACCGGGGAGCTGTTTTTT. Filled out from reference TRBV5-1 and TRBJ2-2, the complete variable domain reads KAGVTQTPRYLIKTRGQQVTLSCSPISGHRSVSWYQQTPGQGLQFLFEYFSETQRNKGNFPGRFSGRQFSNSRSEMNVSTLELGDSALYLCASSRHDRDTGELFFGEGSRLTVL.

The chain employs TRBV6-6 and TRBJ1-3, with D possibly TRBD1 on 5 matching bases. Germline values: CDR1 MNHNY, CDR2 SVGAGI (reference sequence). The length of the CDR3 is 14 residues. V lost 6 bases, J lost 2 bases, and 11 bases lay in between. In DNA, the CDR3 is TGTGCCAGCAGCACCCGGGGGACTGGAAACACCATATATTTT. Its translation is CASSTRGTGNTIYF.

To note about this clone: The junction differs from germline at one of its ends, possibly a read error. At the DNA level, this CDR3 is encoded by other sequences in the same sample as well. The chain couples TRBV11-2 to TRBJ2-5; no clear D. CDR3 length equals 12 residues. CDR1 and CDR2 (germline): SGHAT, FQNNGV. CDR3 in amino acids: CASSLDRRTQYF. CDR3 bases: TGTGCCAGTAGCTTAGATCGTAGGACCCAGTACTTC.

The chain combines TRBV19 with TRBJ2-2; maybe TRBD2 (5 bases). V was cut by 4 bases and J by 4 bases, with 13 bases left in between. The CDR3 extends over 15 amino acids. Looked up from germline, CDR1 is LNHDA and CDR2 is SQIVND (reference sequence). As DNA, the CDR3 is TGTGCCAGTAGTACCCCCTCGGGGAGCACCGGGGAGCTGTTTTTT. Residues: CASSTPSGSTGELFF.

In its sample, this clone was seen a few times. The rearrangement uses TRBV5-4 and TRBJ1-1; D ambiguous. V was pared by 4 bases and J by 1 base, with 8 bases between. The germline V gene encodes CDR1 SGHNT and CDR2 YYREEE (reference sequence). The CDR3 consists of 13 residues. As DNA, the CDR3 is TGTGCCAGCAGCCTCGGCTGGAACACTGAAGCTTTCTTT. Its translation: CASSLGWNTEAFF.

The chain employs TRBV7-9 and TRBJ2-5; D call uncertain. V dropped 4 bases and J dropped 1 base, with 7 bases sitting between them. The CDR3 runs 13 residues. The V gene's germline CDR1 is SEHNR and CDR2 FQNEAQ (reference sequence). This chain's CDR3 is CASSSPPQETQYF. DNA for the CDR3: TGTGCCAGCAGCTCTCCACCCCAAGAGACCCAGTACTTC.

The rearrangement uses TRBV10-3 and TRBJ2-3; D unresolved. Germline lookup yields CDR1 ENHRY and CDR2 SYGVKD. The length of the CDR3 is 14 residues. V lost 7 bases to trimming and J lost 0 bases, with 11 bases between them. Here the CDR3 DNA reads TGTGCCATCACTACAGACCCTAGCACAGATACGCAGTATTTT. It specifies CAITTDPSTDTQYF.

The chain recombines TRBV6-2 or TRBV6-3 with TRBJ2-3, with D hard to call. CDR1 is MNHEY, CDR2 SVGEGT, per germline. The CDR3 is 13 amino acids. Trimming removed 0 bases at V and 0 bases at J, with 1 base between. The CDR3 DNA follows: TGTGCCAGCAGTTACTCAAGCACAGATACGCAGTATTTT. The encoded protein is CASSYSSTDTQYF.

The chain employs TRBV19 and TRBJ2-2, with unresolved D. CDR1 is LNHDA and CDR2 is SQIVND in the germline V gene (reference sequence). Trimming removed 1 base at V and 4 bases at J, with 7 bases between. The CDR3 sequence is 14 residues long. The CDR3: CASSIGRATGELFF. CDR3 sequence (DNA): TGTGCCAGTAGTATAGGTAGGGCCACCGGGGAGCTGTTTTTT. The full variable domain, completed using reference TRBV19 and TRBJ2-2, is DGGITQSPKYLFRKEGQNVTLSCEQNLNHDAMYWYRQDPGQGLRLIYYSQIVNDFQKGDIAEGYSVSREKKESFPLTVTSAQKNPTAFYLCASSIGRATGELFFGEGSRLTVL.

The V call is TRBV27, the J call TRBJ1-1; weak D call: TRBD1 (5 bases). Germline CDR1 MNHEY, CDR2 SMNVEV (reference sequence). The V gene lost 6 bases and the J gene lost 3 bases, with 14 bases spanning the gap. The CDR3 totals 14 residues. This CDR3 reads CASRLMGGHTEAFF. In nucleotides, the CDR3 is TGTGCCAGCAGGCTAATGGGGGGACACACTGAAGCTTTCTTT.

This chain connects TRBV27 to TRBJ2-3; possibly TRBD2 for D (5 bases). Looked up from germline, CDR1 is MNHEY and CDR2 is SMNVEV (reference sequence). The length of the CDR3 is 14 residues. Trimming shortened V by 7 bases and J by 4 bases, and 15 bases separated the two germline ends. This CDR3 is CASTPGGYADTQYF. CDR3 nucleotide sequence: TGTGCCAGCACCCCCGGAGGCTATGCAGATACGCAGTATTTT.

In its sample, this clone was seen once. This chain connects TRBV5-6 to TRBJ2-5; 10 positions agree with TRBD1. In germline, CDR1 is SGHDT, CDR2 YYEEEE. V trimming: 5 bases; J trimming: 5 bases; junction bases outside the gene matches: 9. This CDR3 has 15 residues. CDR3 DNA sequence: TGTGCCAGCAGGCATCCGGGACAGGGGTCGGAGACCCAGTACTTC. Protein sequence: CASRHPGQGSETQYF.

The chain has TRBV10-3 and TRBJ1-2; tentatively, D is TRBD1 (5 bases). CDR3 length: 14 residues. Germline loops: CDR1 ENHRY, CDR2 SYGVKD. Between the trimmed V and J ends, which lost 2 bases and 4 bases, there was a span of 11 bases. DNA for the CDR3: TGTGCCATCAGTGAGAGGTCGGGGACCTATGGCTACACCTTC. The encoded protein is CAISERSGTYGYTF.

This clone was observed a handful of times. V usage is TRBV27 and J usage is TRBJ2-3, with 11 nucleotides matching TRBD2. V lost 6 bases to trimming and J lost 3 bases; unmatched junction nucleotides: 11. The CDR3 consists of 17 residues. CDR1 and CDR2 (germline): MNHEY, SMNVEV (reference sequence). The DNA of the CDR3 is TGTGCCAGCAGCCCCCGACTAGCGGGAATGGGGACAGATACGCAGTATTTT. Translating it yields CASSPRLAGMGTDTQYF.

With respect to this clone: The same CDR3 can be traced to other DNA sequences in this sample. The chain is built from TRBV19 and TRBJ1-4; D is unresolved. Trimming stripped 3 bases from V and 0 bases from J, with 5 bases between. The CDR3 totals 14 residues. The germline V gene encodes CDR1 LNHDA and CDR2 SQIVND (reference sequence). The CDR3 protein is CASSIGATNEKLFF. Here the CDR3 DNA reads TGTGCCAGTAGTATCGGCGCAACTAATGAAAAACTGTTTTTT.

The V call is TRBV5-4, the J call TRBJ2-1; 11 bases are shared with TRBD2. V was clipped by 0 bases and J by 0 bases; unmatched bases: 5. Germline CDR1 reads SGHNT; CDR2 reads YYREEE (reference sequence). The CDR3 contains 18 residues. CDR3 sequence: CASSLELAGASSYNEQFF. CDR3 coding DNA: TGTGCCAGCAGCTTGGAACTAGCGGGGGCTAGCTCCTACAATGAGCAGTTCTTC.

The rearrangement uses TRBV10-1 and TRBJ2-7, with TRBD2 matching over 13 bases. CDR3 length: 16 amino acids. CDR1 and CDR2 from the germline V gene are WNHNN and SYGVQD (reference sequence). The V gene end was trimmed by 8 bases and the J gene end by 0 bases; junction bases not matched to a gene: 7. The CDR3 spells CASASGTSGDSYEQYF. CDR3 coding DNA: TGCGCCAGCGCCTCCGGGACTAGCGGGGACTCCTACGAGCAGTACTTC.

The genes are TRBV7-3 and TRBJ2-7; D gene ambiguous. This CDR3 has 12 residues. In germline, CDR1 is SGHTA, CDR2 FQGTGA. V was cut by 5 bases and J by 9 bases, with 14 bases left in between. The CDR3 here is CASSPDGRMQYF. CDR3 nucleotide sequence: TGTGCCAGCAGCCCCGACGGGCGAATGCAGTACTTC. Looking up the rest from reference TRBV7-3 and TRBJ2-7 gives the full variable domain: GAGVSQTPSNKVTEKGKYVELRCDPISGHTALYWYRQSLGQGPEFLIYFQGTGAADDSGLPNDRFFAVRPEGSVSTLKIQRTERGDSAVYLCASSPDGRMQYFGPGTRLTVT.

This chain connects TRBV28 to TRBJ1-2; D gene unclear. The CDR3 totals 15 residues. Trimming left V 7 bases short and J 3 bases short, with 18 bases between. Germline CDR1 is MDHEN and CDR2 is SYDVKM. The chain's CDR3 is CASTSTPDLHYGYTF. Here the CDR3 DNA reads TGTGCCAGCACTTCAACCCCCGATCTACACTATGGCTACACCTTC.

This chain uses TRBV30 with TRBJ1-1, with 7 positions matching TRBD1. V was pared by 4 bases and J by 1 base, with 3 bases of the junction left unmatched. The CDR3 is 13 amino acids. Germline V CDR1 and CDR2: GTSNPN, SVGIG (reference sequence). Written as DNA, the CDR3 is TGTGCCTGGAAGGGACAGCCGAACACTGAAGCTTTCTTT. Its protein product is CAWKGQPNTEAFF.

This chain joins TRBV28 and TRBJ2-7; perhaps D is TRBD1 or TRBD2 (5 bases each). The V gene lost 6 bases and the J gene lost 6 bases, with 21 bases spanning the gap. The CDR3 runs 15 residues. Germline V CDR1 and CDR2: MDHEN, SYDVKM. This CDR3 is CASSQGRKRALEQYF. In nucleotides, the CDR3 is TGTGCCAGCAGCCAGGGCCGGAAGAGGGCCCTCGAGCAGTACTTC.

The chain is built from TRBV27 and TRBJ1-3; no clear D. This CDR3 contains 14 residues. Trimming stripped 3 bases from V and 1 base from J, with 7 bases between. From germline, CDR1 is MNHEY and CDR2 SMNVEV (reference sequence). CDR3 sequence reads: CASSLAGSGNTIYF. The CDR3 DNA follows: TGTGCCAGCAGTTTGGCAGGTTCTGGAAACACCATATATTTT.